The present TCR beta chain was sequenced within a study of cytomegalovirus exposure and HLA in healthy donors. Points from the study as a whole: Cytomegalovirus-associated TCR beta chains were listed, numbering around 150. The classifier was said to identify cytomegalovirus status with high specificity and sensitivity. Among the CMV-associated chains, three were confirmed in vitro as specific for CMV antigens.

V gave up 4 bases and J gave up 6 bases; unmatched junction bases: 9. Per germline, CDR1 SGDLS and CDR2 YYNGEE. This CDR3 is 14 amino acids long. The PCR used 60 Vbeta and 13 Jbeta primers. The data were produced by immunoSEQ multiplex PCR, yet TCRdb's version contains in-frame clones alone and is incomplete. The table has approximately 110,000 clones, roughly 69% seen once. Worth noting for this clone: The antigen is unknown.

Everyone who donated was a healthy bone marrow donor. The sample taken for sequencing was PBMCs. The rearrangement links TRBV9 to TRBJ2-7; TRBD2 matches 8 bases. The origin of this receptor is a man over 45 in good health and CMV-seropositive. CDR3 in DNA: TGTGCCAGCAGCCCCGGACTAGCAAGTGGCGAGCAGTACTTC. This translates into CASSPGLASGEQYF.